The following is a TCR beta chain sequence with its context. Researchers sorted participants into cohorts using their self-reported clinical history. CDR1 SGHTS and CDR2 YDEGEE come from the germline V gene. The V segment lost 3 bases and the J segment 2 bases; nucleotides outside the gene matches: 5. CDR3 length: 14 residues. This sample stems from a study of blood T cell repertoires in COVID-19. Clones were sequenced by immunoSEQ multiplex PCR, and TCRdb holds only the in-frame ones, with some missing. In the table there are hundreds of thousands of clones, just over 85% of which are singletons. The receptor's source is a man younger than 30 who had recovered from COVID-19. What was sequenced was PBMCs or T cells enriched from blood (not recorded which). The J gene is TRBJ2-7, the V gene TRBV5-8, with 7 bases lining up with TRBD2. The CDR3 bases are TGTGCCAGCAGCTCGGCTAGCGGACCCTACGAGCAGTACTTC. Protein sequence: CASSSASGPYEQYF. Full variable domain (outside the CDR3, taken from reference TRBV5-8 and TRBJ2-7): EAGVTQSPTHLIKTRGQQATLRCSPISGHTSVYWYQQALGLGLQFLLWYDEGEERNRGNFPPRFSGRQFPNYSSELNVNALELEDSALYLCASSSASGPYEQYFGPGTRLTVT.